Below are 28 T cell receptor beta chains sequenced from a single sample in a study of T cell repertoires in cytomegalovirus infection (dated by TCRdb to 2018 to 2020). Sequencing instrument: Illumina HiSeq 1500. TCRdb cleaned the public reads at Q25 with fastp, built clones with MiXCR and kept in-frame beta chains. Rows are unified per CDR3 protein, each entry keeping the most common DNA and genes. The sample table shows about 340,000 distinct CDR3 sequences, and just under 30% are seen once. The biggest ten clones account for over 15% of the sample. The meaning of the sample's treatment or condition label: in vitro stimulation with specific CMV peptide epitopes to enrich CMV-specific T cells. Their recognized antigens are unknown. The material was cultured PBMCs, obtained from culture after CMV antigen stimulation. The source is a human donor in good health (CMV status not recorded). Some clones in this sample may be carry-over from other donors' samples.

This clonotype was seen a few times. The CDR3, as DNA: TGTGCCAGCAGTTTATATATCGGCGCCGGGAACACTGAAGCTTTCTTT. This translates into CASSLYIGAGNTEAFF. The chain uses TRBV28 and TRBJ1-1; no definite D call. Looked up from germline, CDR1 is MDHEN and CDR2 is SYDVKM. Trimming took off 1 base at V and 1 base at J, with 13 bases between the two ends. CDR3 length: 16 amino acids.

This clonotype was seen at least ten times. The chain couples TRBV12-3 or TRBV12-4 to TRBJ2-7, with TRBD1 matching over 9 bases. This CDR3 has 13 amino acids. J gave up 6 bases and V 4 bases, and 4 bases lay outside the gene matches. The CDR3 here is CASSYGQGSEQYF. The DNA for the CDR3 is TGTGCCAGCAGTTATGGACAGGGGTCCGAGCAGTACTTC.

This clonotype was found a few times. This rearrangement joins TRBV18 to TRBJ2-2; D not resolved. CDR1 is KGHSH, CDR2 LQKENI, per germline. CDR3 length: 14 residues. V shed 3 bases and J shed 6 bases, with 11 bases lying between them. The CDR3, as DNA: TGTGCCAGCTCACCGGCTTACGAGTCCGGGGAGCTGTTTTTT. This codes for CASSPAYESGELFF.

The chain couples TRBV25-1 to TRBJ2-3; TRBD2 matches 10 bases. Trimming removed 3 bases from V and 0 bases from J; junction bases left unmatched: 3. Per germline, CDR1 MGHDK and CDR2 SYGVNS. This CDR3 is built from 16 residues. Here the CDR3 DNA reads TGTGCCAGCAGTGATAGAGCGGGAGGGAGCACAGATACGCAGTATTTT. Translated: CASSDRAGGSTDTQYF. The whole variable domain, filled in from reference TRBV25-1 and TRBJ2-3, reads EADIYQTPRYLVIGTGKKITLECSQTMGHDKMYWYQQDPGMELHLIHYSYGVNSTEKGDLSSESTVSRIRTEHFPLTLESARPSHTSQYLCASSDRAGGSTDTQYFGPGTRLTVL.

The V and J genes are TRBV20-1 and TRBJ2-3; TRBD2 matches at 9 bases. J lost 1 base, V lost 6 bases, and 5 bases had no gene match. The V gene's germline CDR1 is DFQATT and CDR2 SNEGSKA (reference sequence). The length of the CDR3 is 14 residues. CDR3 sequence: CSAGRTSGTDTQYF. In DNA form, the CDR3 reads TGCAGTGCCGGACGGACTAGCGGCACAGATACGCAGTATTTT.

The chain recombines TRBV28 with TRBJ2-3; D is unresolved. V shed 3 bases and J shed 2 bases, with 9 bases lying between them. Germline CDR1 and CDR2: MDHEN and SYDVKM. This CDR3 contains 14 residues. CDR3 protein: CASSFRGVTDTQYF. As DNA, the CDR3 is TGTGCCAGCAGTTTTAGAGGAGTCACAGATACGCAGTATTTT.

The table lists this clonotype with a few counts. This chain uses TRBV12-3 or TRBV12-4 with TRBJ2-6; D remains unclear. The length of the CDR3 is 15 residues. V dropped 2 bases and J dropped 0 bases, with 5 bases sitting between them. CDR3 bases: TGTGCCAGCAGTTTAACCCGCTCTGGGGCCAACGTCCTGACTTTC. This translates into CASSLTRSGANVLTF.

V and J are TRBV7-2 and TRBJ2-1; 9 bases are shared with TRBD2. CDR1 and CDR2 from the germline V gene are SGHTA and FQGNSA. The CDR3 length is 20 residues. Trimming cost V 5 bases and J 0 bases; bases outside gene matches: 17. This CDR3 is CASSPRRIAGARYSYNEQFF. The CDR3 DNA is TGTGCCAGCAGCCCCCGGAGGATAGCGGGAGCCCGTTACTCCTACAATGAGCAGTTCTTC.

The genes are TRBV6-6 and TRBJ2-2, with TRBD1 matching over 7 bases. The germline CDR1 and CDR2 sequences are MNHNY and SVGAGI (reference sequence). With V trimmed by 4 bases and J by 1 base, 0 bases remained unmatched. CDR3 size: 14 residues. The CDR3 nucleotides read TGTGCCAGCAGTTGGGACAGGAACACCGGGGAGCTGTTTTTT. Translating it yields CASSWDRNTGELFF.

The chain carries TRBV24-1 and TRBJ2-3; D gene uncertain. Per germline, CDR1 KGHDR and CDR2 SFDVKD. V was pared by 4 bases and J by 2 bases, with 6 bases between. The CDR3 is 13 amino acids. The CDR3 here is CATSDDSTDTQYF. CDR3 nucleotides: TGTGCCACCAGTGACGACTCCACAGATACGCAGTATTTT.

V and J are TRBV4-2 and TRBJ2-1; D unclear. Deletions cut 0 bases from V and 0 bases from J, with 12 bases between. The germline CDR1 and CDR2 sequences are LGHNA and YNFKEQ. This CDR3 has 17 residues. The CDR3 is CASSQDLRPSSYNEQFF. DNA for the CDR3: TGTGCCAGCAGCCAAGATCTGCGACCGAGCTCCTACAATGAGCAGTTCTTC.

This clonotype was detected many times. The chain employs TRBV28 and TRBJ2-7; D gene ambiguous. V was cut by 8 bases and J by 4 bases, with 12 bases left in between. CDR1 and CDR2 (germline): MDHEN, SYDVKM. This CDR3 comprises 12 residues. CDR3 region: CASSRAGYEQYF. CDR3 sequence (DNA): TGTGCCAGCTCAAGGGCAGGATACGAGCAGTACTTC.

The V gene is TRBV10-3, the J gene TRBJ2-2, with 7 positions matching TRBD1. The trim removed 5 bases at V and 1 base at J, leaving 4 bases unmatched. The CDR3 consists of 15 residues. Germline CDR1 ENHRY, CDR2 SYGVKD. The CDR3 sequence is CAISLRGMNTGELFF. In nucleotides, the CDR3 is TGTGCCATCAGTCTCAGGGGGATGAACACCGGGGAGCTGTTTTTT.

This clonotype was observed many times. CDR3 DNA sequence: TGTGCCAGCAGCCGGGACAGTTACTCTGGAAACACCATATATTTT. It yields the protein CASSRDSYSGNTIYF. The J gene is TRBJ1-3, the V gene TRBV7-8; 7 positions agree with TRBD1. V trimming: 5 bases; J trimming: 0 bases; junction bases outside the gene matches: 4. In germline, CDR1 is SGHVS, CDR2 FQNEAQ. CDR3 length equals 15 residues.

The DNA for the CDR3 is TGCGCCAGCAGCCAAGGCCGAGGAGGAACCTCTGGAAACACCATATATTTT. It yields the protein CASSQGRGGTSGNTIYF. This chain uses TRBV4-1 with TRBJ1-3; D gene unclear. Trimming took off 1 base at V and 0 bases at J, with 13 bases between the two ends. CDR3 size: 17 residues. In germline, CDR1 is MGHRA, CDR2 YSYEKL.

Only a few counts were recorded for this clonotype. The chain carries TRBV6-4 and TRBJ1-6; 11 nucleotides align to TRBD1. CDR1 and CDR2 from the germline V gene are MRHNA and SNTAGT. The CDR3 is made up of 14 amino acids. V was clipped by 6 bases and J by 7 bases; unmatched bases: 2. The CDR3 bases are TGTGCCAGCAGCGGGGACAGGGGGAATTCACCCCTCCACTTT. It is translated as CASSGDRGNSPLHF.

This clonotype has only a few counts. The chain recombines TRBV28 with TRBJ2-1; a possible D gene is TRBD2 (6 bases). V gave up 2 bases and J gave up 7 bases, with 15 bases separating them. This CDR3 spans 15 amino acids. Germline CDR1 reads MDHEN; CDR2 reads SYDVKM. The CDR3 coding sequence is TGTGCCAGCAGTTTAACTAGCAGCCTGCGGAATGAGCAGTTCTTC. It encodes CASSLTSSLRNEQFF. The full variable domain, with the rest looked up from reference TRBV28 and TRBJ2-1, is DVKVTQSSRYLVKRTGEKVFLECVQDMDHENMFWYRQDPGLGLRLIYFSYDVKMKEKGDIPEGYSVSREKKERFSLILESASTNQTSMYLCASSLTSSLRNEQFFGPGTRLTVL.

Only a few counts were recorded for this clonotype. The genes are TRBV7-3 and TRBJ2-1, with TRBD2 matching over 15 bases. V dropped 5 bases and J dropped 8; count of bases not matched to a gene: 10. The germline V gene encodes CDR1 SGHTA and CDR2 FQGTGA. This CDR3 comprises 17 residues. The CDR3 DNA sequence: TGTGCCAGCAGCCCAACCCTCGGGACTAGCGGGAGGCATGAGCAGTTCTTC. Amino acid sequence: CASSPTLGTSGRHEQFF.

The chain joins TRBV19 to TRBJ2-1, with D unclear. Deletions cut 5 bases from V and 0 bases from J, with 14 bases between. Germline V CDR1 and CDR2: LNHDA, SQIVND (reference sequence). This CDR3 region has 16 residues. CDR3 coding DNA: TGTGCCAGTAGTGCATACAGTACACTCTCCTACAATGAGCAGTTCTTC. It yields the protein CASSAYSTLSYNEQFF.

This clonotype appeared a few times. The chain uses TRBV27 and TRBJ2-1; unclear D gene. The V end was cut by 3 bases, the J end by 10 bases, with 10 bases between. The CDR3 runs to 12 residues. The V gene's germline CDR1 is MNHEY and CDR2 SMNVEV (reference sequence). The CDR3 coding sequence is TGTGCCAGCAGTTTTATAACTGGAGAGCAGTTCTTC. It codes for CASSFITGEQFF.

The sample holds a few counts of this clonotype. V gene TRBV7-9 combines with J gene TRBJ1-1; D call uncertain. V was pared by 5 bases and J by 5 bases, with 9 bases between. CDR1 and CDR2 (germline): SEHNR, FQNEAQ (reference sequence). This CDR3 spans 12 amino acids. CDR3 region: CASSPTLTEAFF. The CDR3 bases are TGTGCCAGCAGCCCGACACTGACTGAAGCTTTCTTT. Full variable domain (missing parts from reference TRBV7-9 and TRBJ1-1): DTGVSQNPRHKITKRGQNVTFRCDPISEHNRLYWYRQTLGQGPEFLTYFQNEAQLEKSRLLSDRFSAERPKGSFSTLEIQRTEQGDSAMYLCASSPTLTEAFFGQGTRLTVV.

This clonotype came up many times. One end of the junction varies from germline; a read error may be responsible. This chain's CDR3 is CASSLSGDQPQHF. The CDR3 DNA reads as TGTGCCAGCAGCTTATCCGGCGATCAGCCCCAGCATTTT. This rearrangement joins TRBV5-1 to TRBJ1-5; D unclear. CDR1 and CDR2 (germline): SGHRS, YFSETQ. The CDR3 loop spans 13 amino acids.

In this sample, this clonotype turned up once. The CDR3 DNA reads as TGTGCCTGGAGCCCACCCGGGACAGGGCGCGCTGAAGCTTTCTTT. Translated, it gives CAWSPPGTGRAEAFF. The rearrangement joins TRBV30 to TRBJ1-1; 9 bases map to TRBD1. V dropped 3 bases and J dropped 6; count of bases not matched to a gene: 11. Germline V gene data show CDR1 as GTSNPN and CDR2 as SVGIG (reference sequence). The CDR3 consists of 15 residues.

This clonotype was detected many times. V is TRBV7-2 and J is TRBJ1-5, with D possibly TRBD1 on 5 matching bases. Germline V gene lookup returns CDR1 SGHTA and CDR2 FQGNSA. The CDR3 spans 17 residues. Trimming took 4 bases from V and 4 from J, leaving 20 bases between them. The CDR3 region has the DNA TGTGCCAGCAGCTCATCCTCCCATGGGACGAGGAATCAGCCCCAGCATTTT. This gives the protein CASSSSSHGTRNQPQHF.

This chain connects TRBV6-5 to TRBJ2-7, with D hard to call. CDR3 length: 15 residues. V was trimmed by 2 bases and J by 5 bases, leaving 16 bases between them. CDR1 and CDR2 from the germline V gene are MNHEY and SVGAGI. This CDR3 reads CASSYRPMARDEQYF. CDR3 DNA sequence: TGTGCCAGCAGTTACCGACCGATGGCTAGGGACGAGCAGTACTTC.

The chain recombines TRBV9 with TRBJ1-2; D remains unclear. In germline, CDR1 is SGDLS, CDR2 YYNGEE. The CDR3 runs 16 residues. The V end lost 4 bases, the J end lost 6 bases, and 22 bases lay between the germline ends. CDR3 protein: CASSSIGFGPSNGYTF. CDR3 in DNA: TGTGCCAGCAGCTCTATAGGATTCGGGCCAAGCAATGGCTACACCTTC.

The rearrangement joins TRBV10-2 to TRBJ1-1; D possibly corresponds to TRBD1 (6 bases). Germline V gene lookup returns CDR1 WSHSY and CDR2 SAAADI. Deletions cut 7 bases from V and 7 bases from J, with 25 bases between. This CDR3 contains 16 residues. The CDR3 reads CASKKMSDRLRVEAFF. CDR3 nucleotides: TGCGCCAGCAAAAAGATGAGTGACAGGCTTCGCGTTGAAGCTTTCTTT.

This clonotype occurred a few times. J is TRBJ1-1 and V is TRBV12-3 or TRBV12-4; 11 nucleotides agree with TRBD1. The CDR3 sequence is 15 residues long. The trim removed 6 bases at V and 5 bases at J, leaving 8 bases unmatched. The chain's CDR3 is CASSQGTGGRTEAFF. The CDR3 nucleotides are TGTGCCAGCAGCCAGGGGACAGGGGGAAGGACTGAAGCTTTCTTT.